This T cell receptor beta chain was identified in a study of T cells after yellow fever vaccination. General observations from the study: In post-booster samples, most primary-vaccination clones reappeared (approximately 95% CD4, about 90% CD8).

TCRdb re-derived calls from the 5' RACE reads in MiXCR, one entry per CDR3 protein. The table records some 420,000 distinct CDR3 sequences, around 20% of them present only once. V lost 5 bases and J lost 5; bases outside the gene matches: 9. CDR1 and CDR2 from the germline V gene are LNHNV and YYDKDF (reference sequence). The CDR3 is made up of 15 amino acids. This clonotype came up a few times. Its cognate antigen is unknown. Specimen: PBMCs, collected before the yellow fever booster vaccination. The chain couples TRBV15 to TRBJ2-1, with 7 bases fitting TRBD1. The TCR was taken from a man between 18 and 29 years old who received the YFV17D yellow fever vaccine. The CDR3 coding sequence is TGTGCCACCAGCGACCGAGACAGGGCCCACAATGAGCAGTTCTTC. This gives the protein CATSDRDRAHNEQFF.